One sample yielded the 24 T cell receptor beta chains listed below, sequenced in a study of T cell responses to AZD1222 COVID-19 vaccine (dated by TCRdb to the early 2020s). The sample's time point, from its label and the paper: baseline before first vaccination. Library creation used the immunoSEQ multiplex PCR assay. TCRdb's version of the immuneACCESS table is confined to in-frame rearrangements and falls short of the full clone set. An unresolved V gene accounts for under half of the shortfall where checked; the remainder is of unknown origin. This sample holds about 150,000 clones; 75% to 95% were observed only once. The ten largest clones capture 1.5% to 2% of the sample. Sequenced material: peripheral blood, taken on day 0 of AZD1222 vaccination. The receptor set was obtained from an adult in good health.

This clone was recorded a few times. J is TRBJ2-3 and V is TRBV20-1; D is unclear. There are 11 residues in the CDR3. The germline gives CDR1 DFQATT, CDR2 SNEGSKA (reference sequence). Trimming stripped 6 bases from V and 3 bases from J, with 7 bases between. The CDR3 protein is CSAVRTDTQYF. As DNA, the CDR3 is TGCAGTGCGGTCAGGACAGATACGCAGTATTTT.

The V gene is TRBV19, the J gene TRBJ1-4; a possible D gene is TRBD1 (6 bases). Per germline, CDR1 LNHDA and CDR2 SQIVND (reference sequence). Trimming pared 7 bases from V and 8 bases from J, leaving 17 bases between. There are 14 residues in the CDR3. The CDR3: CASTNDRLGEKLFF. CDR3 bases: TGTGCCAGTACCAATGACAGGTTAGGGGAAAAACTGTTTTTT.

The rearrangement links TRBV15 to TRBJ1-3, with D unclear. V shed 8 bases and J shed 7 bases, with 15 bases lying between them. Germline V gene lookup returns CDR1 LNHNV and CDR2 YYDKDF (reference sequence). CDR3 length: 13 residues. The CDR3 spells CATQYTRFNTIYF. In DNA, the CDR3 is TGTGCCACCCAATACACGCGGTTCAACACCATATATTTT.

The CDR3 region is CASSLNRGAYNEQFF. The CDR3 DNA sequence: TGTGCCAGCTCACTAAACAGGGGTGCCTACAATGAGCAGTTCTTC. The V gene is TRBV18, the J gene TRBJ2-1; 7 nucleotides align to TRBD1. CDR3 size: 15 residues. The junction had 5 bases not matched to a gene; V was cut back by 4 bases and J by 2 bases. The V gene's germline CDR1 is KGHSH and CDR2 LQKENI.

The V and J genes are TRBV4-3 and TRBJ2-5; D not certain. Trimming shortened V by 3 bases and J by 5 bases, and 16 bases separated the two germline ends. CDR3 length: 15 residues. The germline CDR1 and CDR2 sequences are LGHNA and YSLEER. CDR3: CASSQGPRVGETQYF. CDR3 sequence (DNA): TGCGCCAGCAGCCAGGGCCCTCGGGTCGGGGAGACCCAGTACTTC.

V is TRBV7-9 and J is TRBJ1-1; 8 bases match TRBD1. The CDR3 has 14 residues. Germline trimming cut 5 bases from V and 3 bases from J; bases unmatched to any gene: 5. The V gene's germline CDR1 is SEHNR and CDR2 FQNEAQ (reference sequence). As DNA, the CDR3 is TGTGCCAGCAGCCAGCAGGGGGCTTACACTGAAGCTTTCTTT. Amino acid sequence: CASSQQGAYTEAFF.

The chain carries TRBV11-3 and TRBJ2-1; TRBD2 agrees at 14 bases. V lost 5 bases and J lost 8; bases outside the gene matches: 5. Germline CDR1 reads SGHNT; CDR2 reads YENEEA. This CDR3 has 15 amino acids. The CDR3 nucleotides are TGTGCCAGCAGCCCCTCGGGACTAGCGGGAGATGAGCAGTTCTTC. Translating gives CASSPSGLAGDEQFF.

This chain joins TRBV10-3 and TRBJ2-5; 10 bases fit TRBD1. The CDR3 totals 16 residues. J was trimmed by 1 base and V by 3 bases; bases with no gene match: 5. Germline V lookup: CDR1 ENHRY, CDR2 SYGVKD. In DNA form, the CDR3 reads TGTGCCATCAGTGAACCGGACAGGGGGGTCCAAGAGACCCAGTACTTC. Its protein is CAISEPDRGVQETQYF.

V is TRBV9 and J is TRBJ2-1, with D perhaps matching TRBD2 (5 bases). Germline CDR1 reads SGDLS; CDR2 reads YYNGEE. Trimming removed 1 base from V and 8 bases from J, with 10 bases in between. The CDR3 sequence is 13 residues long. The CDR3 sequence: CASSVSGVDEQFF. CDR3 bases: TGTGCCAGCAGCGTATCCGGGGTCGATGAGCAGTTCTTC.

This clone was picked up a small number of times. The chain recombines TRBV18 with TRBJ1-1; 8 positions agree with TRBD1. V shed 2 bases, J shed 6 bases, and the junction held 2 bases outside the gene matches. The germline gives CDR1 KGHSH, CDR2 LQKENI. The CDR3 covers 13 residues. The CDR3 DNA sequence: TGTGCCAGCTCACCAACGACAGGGGCTGAAGCTTTCTTT. Translating it yields CASSPTTGAEAFF. Full variable domain (outside the CDR3, taken from reference TRBV18 and TRBJ1-1): NAGVMQNPRHLVRRRGQEARLRCSPMKGHSHVYWYRQLPEEGLKFMVYLQKENIIDESGMPKERFSAEFPKEGPSILRIQQVVRGDSAAYFCASSPTTGAEAFFGQGTRLTVV.

The CDR3 loop reads CASSSGINQPQHF. Here the CDR3 DNA reads TGTGCCAGCAGCTCCGGGATTAATCAGCCCCAGCATTTT. The rearrangement links TRBV5-8 to TRBJ1-5; D unclear. This CDR3 has 13 residues. V was shortened by 3 bases and J by 4 bases, with 8 bases between the two germline ends. CDR1 and CDR2 (germline): SGHTS, YDEGEE.

The table lists this clone with a count of one. The J gene is TRBJ1-2, the V gene TRBV7-2; the match to TRBD1 covers 8 bases. This CDR3 region has 16 residues. Germline V gives CDR1 SGHTA, CDR2 FQGNSA. J lost 2 bases, V lost 1 base, and 6 bases had no gene match. In DNA, the CDR3 is TGTGCCAGCAGCTTAGGAGGGACAGGCTTAAACTATGGCTACACCTTC. This translates into CASSLGGTGLNYGYTF.

The rearrangement links TRBV7-9 to TRBJ2-3, with D possibly TRBD1 on 6 matching bases. CDR3 length: 17 amino acids. V lost 4 bases, J lost 1 base, and 18 bases lay in between. Germline V gene sequence: CDR1 SEHNR, CDR2 FQNEAQ (reference sequence). CDR3 residues: CASSSPVGSGGTDTQYF. Here the CDR3 DNA reads TGTGCCAGCAGCTCCCCTGTGGGGTCAGGGGGCACAGATACGCAGTATTTT.

The V gene is TRBV7-9, the J gene TRBJ1-3; no firm D call. The CDR3 sequence is 17 residues long. From germline, CDR1 is SEHNR and CDR2 FQNEAQ (reference sequence). Trimming took off 1 base at V and 4 bases at J, with 17 bases between the two ends. The CDR3 loop reads CASSLVKLSQLGNTIYF. In DNA form, the CDR3 reads TGTGCCAGCAGCTTAGTTAAGCTCTCACAGTTGGGAAACACCATATATTTT.

This chain uses TRBV24-1 with TRBJ1-1; D remains ambiguous. The CDR3 sequence is 13 residues long. V dropped 5 bases and J dropped 1 base, with 7 bases sitting between them. The germline V gene encodes CDR1 KGHDR and CDR2 SFDVKD. The CDR3 nucleotides read TGTGCCACCAGTGGGGCAGGGAACACTGAAGCTTTCTTT. It codes for CATSGAGNTEAFF.

V gene TRBV18 combines with J gene TRBJ2-7; maybe TRBD2 (6 bases). Looked up from germline, CDR1 is KGHSH and CDR2 is LQKENI. This CDR3 is built from 13 residues. Trimming left V 1 base short and J 5 bases short, with 9 bases between. The CDR3 coding sequence is TGTGCCAGCTCACCACGGAGGGAGGACGAGCAGTACTTC. This encodes CASSPRREDEQYF.

V is TRBV4-3 and J is TRBJ2-6; 8 bases are shared with TRBD1. Germline V gives CDR1 LGHNA, CDR2 YSLEER. V was clipped by 0 bases and J by 0 bases; unmatched bases: 4. This CDR3 is built from 18 residues. The CDR3 region is CASSQDGQGRSGANVLTF. CDR3 nucleotide sequence: TGCGCCAGCAGCCAAGATGGACAGGGACGCTCTGGGGCCAACGTCCTGACTTTC.

The chain combines TRBV24-1 with TRBJ2-7; 8 bases fit TRBD2. CDR1 is KGHDR and CDR2 is SFDVKD in the germline V gene. This CDR3 has 15 residues. Trimming cost V 1 base and J 6 bases; bases outside gene matches: 7. This CDR3 is CATSDLPGGSGEQYF. For the CDR3, the DNA is TGTGCCACCAGTGATTTACCGGGAGGGTCGGGCGAGCAGTACTTC.

The chain uses TRBV5-1 and TRBJ2-2, with TRBD1 identical over 7 bases. This CDR3 spans 16 amino acids. Germline CDR1 and CDR2: SGHRS and YFSETQ. Trimming took 4 bases from V and 0 from J; bases not matched to a gene: 6. The CDR3 here is CASSSPGTANTGELFF. CDR3 DNA: TGCGCCAGCAGCAGCCCCGGGACAGCGAACACCGGGGAGCTGTTTTTT.

This clone appeared once. The chain couples TRBV6-5 to TRBJ1-3; no definite D call. CDR1 is MNHEY, CDR2 SVGAGI, per germline. The V gene lost 2 bases and the J gene lost 0 bases, with 5 bases spanning the gap. This CDR3 comprises 14 residues. CDR3 nucleotide sequence: TGTGCCAGCAGTTACGGGGACTCTGGAAACACCATATATTTT. It codes for CASSYGDSGNTIYF.

The chain has TRBV7-3 and TRBJ2-1; 7 bases align to TRBD2. The CDR3 loop spans 16 amino acids. Germline CDR1 is SGHTA and CDR2 is FQGTGA. The J segment lost 7 bases and the V segment lost 1 base, leaving 10 bases of the junction unmatched. The CDR3 spells CASSLRGGSGWNEQFF. The CDR3 DNA is TGTGCCAGCAGCTTAAGGGGCGGGAGCGGGTGGAATGAGCAGTTCTTC.

The chain joins TRBV6-6 to TRBJ2-1, with 8 bases lining up with TRBD2. The CDR3 totals 15 residues. The germline V gene encodes CDR1 MNHNY and CDR2 SVGAGI (reference sequence). The J segment lost 2 bases and the V segment lost 4 bases, leaving 4 bases of the junction unmatched. The CDR3 DNA sequence: TGTGCCAGCAGTTCTCCCGGGGGGGCCTACAATGAGCAGTTCTTC. Protein sequence: CASSSPGGAYNEQFF.

The V call is TRBV5-5, the J call TRBJ1-2; D unclear. This CDR3 has 18 residues. The V end lost 0 bases, the J end lost 1 base, and 19 bases lay between the germline ends. Looked up from germline, CDR1 is SGHKS and CDR2 is YYEKEE (reference sequence). The CDR3 spells CASSLAASGDFHNYGYTF. The CDR3 DNA reads as TGTGCCAGCAGCTTGGCGGCGTCAGGAGACTTCCATAACTATGGCTACACCTTC.

This clone appeared once. The chain employs TRBV13 and TRBJ1-1, with 7 bases matching TRBD1. Germline lookup yields CDR1 PRHDT and CDR2 FYEKMQ (reference sequence). V was pared by 3 bases and J by 2 bases, with 3 bases of the junction left unmatched. The CDR3 extends over 14 amino acids. As DNA, the CDR3 is TGTGCCAGCAGCTTGACAGGGAGAAACACTGAAGCTTTCTTT. Protein sequence: CASSLTGRNTEAFF.